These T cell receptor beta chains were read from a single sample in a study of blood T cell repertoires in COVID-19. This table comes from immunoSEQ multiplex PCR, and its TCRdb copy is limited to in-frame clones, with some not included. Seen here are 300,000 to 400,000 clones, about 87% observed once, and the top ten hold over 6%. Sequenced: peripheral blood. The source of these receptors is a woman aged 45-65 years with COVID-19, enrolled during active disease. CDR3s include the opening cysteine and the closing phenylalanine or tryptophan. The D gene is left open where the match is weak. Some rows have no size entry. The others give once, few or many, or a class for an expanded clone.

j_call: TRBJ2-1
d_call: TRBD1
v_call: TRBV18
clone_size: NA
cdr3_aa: CASSPPVTGDLWNEQFF
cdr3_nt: TGTGCCAGCTCACCACCGGTGACAGGGGACTTGTGGAATGAGCAGTTCTTC

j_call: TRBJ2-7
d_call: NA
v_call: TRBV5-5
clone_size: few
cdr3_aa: CASSSTGTLYEQYF
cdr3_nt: TGTGCCAGCAGCAGTACAGGGACGCTCTACGAGCAGTACTTC

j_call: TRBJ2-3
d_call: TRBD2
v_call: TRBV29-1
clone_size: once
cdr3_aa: CSVRTSGSRDTQYF
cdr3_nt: TGCAGCGTCCGGACTAGCGGGAGTAGGGATACGCAGTATTTT

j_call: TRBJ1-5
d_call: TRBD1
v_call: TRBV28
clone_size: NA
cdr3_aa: CASSLYGRGQVQPQHF
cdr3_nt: TGTGCCAGCAGTTTATATGGCCGTGGACAGGTGCAGCCCCAGCATTTT

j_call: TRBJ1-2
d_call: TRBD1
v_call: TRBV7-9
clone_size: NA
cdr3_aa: CASSLGQGGGSGYTF
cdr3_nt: TGTGCCAGCAGCTTAGGACAGGGAGGCGGTTCAGGCTACACCTTC

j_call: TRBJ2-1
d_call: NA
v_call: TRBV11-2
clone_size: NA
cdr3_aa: CASSLMRLPNNEQFF
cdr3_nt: TGTGCCAGCAGCTTAATGAGACTACCAAACAATGAGCAGTTCTTC

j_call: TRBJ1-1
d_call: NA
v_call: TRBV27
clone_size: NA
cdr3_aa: CASSLFFGGTEAFF
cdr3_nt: TGTGCCAGCAGTTTATTTTTCGGGGGCACTGAAGCTTTCTTT

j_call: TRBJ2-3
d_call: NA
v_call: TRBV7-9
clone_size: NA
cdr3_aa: CASSLGVEGRATDTQYF
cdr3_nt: TGTGCCAGCAGCTTAGGAGTTGAGGGCAGAGCCACAGATACGCAGTATTTT

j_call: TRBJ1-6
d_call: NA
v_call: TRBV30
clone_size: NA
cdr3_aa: CASTGSPKNSPLHF
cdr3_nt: TGTGCCTCAACAGGGTCGCCTAAAAATTCACCCCTCCACTTT

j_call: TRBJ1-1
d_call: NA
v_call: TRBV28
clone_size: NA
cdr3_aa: CASSVPGHNTEAFF
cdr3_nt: TGTGCCAGCAGTGTCCCTGGGCATAACACTGAAGCTTTCTTT

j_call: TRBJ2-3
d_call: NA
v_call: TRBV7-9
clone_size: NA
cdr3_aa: CASSHPAGETDTQYF
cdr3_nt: TGTGCCAGCAGCCACCCTGCAGGGGAAACAGATACGCAGTATTTT

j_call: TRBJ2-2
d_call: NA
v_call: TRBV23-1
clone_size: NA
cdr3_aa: CASSQKTGLLPGELFF
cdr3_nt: TGCGCCAGCAGTCAAAAGACAGGTCTCCTCCCCGGGGAGCTGTTTTTT

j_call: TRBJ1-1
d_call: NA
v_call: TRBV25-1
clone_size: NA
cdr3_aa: CASSDDLGVSEAFF
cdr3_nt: TGTGCCAGCAGTGATGACCTAGGCGTCAGTGAAGCTTTCTTT

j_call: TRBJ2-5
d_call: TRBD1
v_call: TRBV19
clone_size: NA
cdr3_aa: CATRRGGRLETQYF
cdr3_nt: TGTGCTACGCGGCGAGGGGGCAGACTAGAGACCCAGTACTTC

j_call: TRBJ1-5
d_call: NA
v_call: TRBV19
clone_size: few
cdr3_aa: CASSNRDLSPQHF
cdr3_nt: TGTGCCAGTAGTAACAGGGACCTCTCGCCCCAGCATTTT

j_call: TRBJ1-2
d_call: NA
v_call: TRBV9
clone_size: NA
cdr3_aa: CASSEGREWMHGYTF
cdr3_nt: TGTGCCAGCAGCGAGGGACGGGAGTGGATGCATGGCTACACCTTC

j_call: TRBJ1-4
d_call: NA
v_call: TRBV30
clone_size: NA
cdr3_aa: CAWSAPGQNYNAAF
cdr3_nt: TGTGCCTGGAGTGCCCCAGGACAGAACTACAACGCGGCGTTT

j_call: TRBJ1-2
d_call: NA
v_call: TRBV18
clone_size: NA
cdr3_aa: CASSRGINYGYTF
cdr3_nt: TGTGCCAGCTCACGCGGAATTAACTATGGCTACACCTTC

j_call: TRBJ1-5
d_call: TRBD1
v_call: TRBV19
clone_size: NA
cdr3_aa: CASSFGDRGSNQPQHF
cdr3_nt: TGTGCCAGTAGTTTCGGGGACAGGGGTAGCAATCAGCCCCAGCATTTT

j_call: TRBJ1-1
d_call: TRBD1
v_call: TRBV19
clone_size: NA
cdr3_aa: CASSIVPGQRRAMNTEAFF
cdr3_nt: TGTGCCAGTAGTATCGTTCCGGGACAGCGAAGGGCAATGAACACTGAAGCTTTCTTT

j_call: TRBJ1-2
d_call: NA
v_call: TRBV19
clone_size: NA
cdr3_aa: CASTLSVDYGYTF
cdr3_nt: TGTGCCAGTACTCTATCGGTTGACTATGGCTACACCTTC

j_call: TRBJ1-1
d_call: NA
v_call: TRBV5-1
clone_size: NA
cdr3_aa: CASSLPGSTEAFF
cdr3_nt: TGCGCCAGCAGCTTGCCAGGGTCCACTGAAGCTTTCTTT

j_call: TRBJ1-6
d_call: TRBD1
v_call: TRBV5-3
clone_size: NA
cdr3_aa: CARSLEDRGPVNSPLHF
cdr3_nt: TGTGCCAGAAGCTTGGAGGACAGGGGGCCAGTTAATTCACCCCTCCACTTT

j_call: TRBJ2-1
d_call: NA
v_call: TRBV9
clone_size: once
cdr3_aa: CASSVGFSAYNEQFF
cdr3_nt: TGTGCCAGCAGCGTAGGATTTAGCGCCTACAATGAGCAGTTCTTC

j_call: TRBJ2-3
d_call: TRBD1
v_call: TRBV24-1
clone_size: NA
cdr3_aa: CATRQGAGTDTQYF
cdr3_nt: TGTGCCACCAGGCAGGGGGCTGGCACAGATACGCAGTATTTT

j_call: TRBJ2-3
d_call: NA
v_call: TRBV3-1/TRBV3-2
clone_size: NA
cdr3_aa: CASDNRGTQYF
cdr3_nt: TGTGCCAGCGATAATCGGGGTACGCAGTATTTT

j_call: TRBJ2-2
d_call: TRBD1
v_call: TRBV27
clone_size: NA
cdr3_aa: CASSLDRGKAGELFF
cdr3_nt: TGTGCCAGCAGTTTAGACAGGGGAAAGGCCGGGGAGCTGTTTTTT

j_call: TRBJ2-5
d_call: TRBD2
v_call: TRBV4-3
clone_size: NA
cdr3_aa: CASSQDGEGSQTQYF
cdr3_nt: TGCGCCAGCAGCCAAGACGGGGAGGGCAGTCAGACCCAGTACTTC

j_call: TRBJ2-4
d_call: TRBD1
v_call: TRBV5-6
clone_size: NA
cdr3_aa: CASSLEVRGLKNIQYF
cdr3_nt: TGTGCCAGCAGCTTGGAAGTGAGGGGGCTAAAAAACATTCAGTACTTC